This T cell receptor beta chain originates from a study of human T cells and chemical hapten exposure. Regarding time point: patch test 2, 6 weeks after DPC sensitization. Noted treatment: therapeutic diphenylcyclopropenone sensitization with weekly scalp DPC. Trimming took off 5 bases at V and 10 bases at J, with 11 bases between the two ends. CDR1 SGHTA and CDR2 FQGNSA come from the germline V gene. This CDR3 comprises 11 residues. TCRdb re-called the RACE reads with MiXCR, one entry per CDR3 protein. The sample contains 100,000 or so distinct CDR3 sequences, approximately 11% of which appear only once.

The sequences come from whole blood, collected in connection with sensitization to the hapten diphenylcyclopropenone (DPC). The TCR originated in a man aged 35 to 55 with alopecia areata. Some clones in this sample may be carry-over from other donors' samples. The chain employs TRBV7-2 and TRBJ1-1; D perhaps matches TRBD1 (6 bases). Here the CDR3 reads CASSLQGRAFF. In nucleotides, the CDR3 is TGTGCCAGCAGCCTCCAGGGGCGAGCTTTCTTT. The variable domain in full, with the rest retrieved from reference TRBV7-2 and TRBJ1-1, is GAGVSQSPSNKVTEKGKDVELRCDPISGHTALYWYRQSLGQGLEFLIYFQGNSAPDKSGLPSDRFSAERTGGSVSTLTIQRTQQEDSAVYLCASSLQGRAFFGQGTRLTVV.